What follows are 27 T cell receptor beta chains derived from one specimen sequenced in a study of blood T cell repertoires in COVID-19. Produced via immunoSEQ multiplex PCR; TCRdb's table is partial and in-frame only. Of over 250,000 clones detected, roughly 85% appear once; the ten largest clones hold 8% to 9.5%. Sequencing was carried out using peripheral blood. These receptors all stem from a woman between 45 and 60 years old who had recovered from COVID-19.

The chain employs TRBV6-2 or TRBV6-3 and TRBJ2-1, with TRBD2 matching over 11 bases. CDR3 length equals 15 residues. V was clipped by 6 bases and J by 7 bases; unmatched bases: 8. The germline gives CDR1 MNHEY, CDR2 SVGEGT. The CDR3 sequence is CASSLLAGETNEQFF. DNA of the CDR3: TGTGCCAGCAGCCTACTAGCGGGAGAGACGAATGAGCAGTTCTTC.

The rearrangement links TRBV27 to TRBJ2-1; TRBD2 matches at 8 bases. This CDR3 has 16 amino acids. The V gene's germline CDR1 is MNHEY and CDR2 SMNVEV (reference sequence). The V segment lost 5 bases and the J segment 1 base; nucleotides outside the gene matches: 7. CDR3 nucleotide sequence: TGTGCCAGCAGTGACGCGGGAGGAAGTTCCTACAATGAGCAGTTCTTC. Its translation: CASSDAGGSSYNEQFF.

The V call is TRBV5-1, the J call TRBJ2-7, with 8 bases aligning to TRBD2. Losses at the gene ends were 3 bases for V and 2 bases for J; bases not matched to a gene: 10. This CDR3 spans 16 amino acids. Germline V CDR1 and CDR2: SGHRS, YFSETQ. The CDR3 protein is CASSWATSGIAYEQYF. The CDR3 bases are TGCGCCAGCAGCTGGGCCACTAGCGGTATAGCCTACGAGCAGTACTTC.

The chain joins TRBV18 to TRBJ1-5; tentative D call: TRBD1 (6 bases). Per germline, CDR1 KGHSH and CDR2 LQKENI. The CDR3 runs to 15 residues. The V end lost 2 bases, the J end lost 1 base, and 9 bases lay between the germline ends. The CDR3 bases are TGTGCCAGCTCACCAACTACAGGGAGCAATCAGCCCCAGCATTTT. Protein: CASSPTTGSNQPQHF. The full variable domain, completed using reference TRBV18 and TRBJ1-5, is NAGVMQNPRHLVRRRGQEARLRCSPMKGHSHVYWYRQLPEEGLKFMVYLQKENIIDESGMPKERFSAEFPKEGPSILRIQQVVRGDSAAYFCASSPTTGSNQPQHFGDGTRLSIL.

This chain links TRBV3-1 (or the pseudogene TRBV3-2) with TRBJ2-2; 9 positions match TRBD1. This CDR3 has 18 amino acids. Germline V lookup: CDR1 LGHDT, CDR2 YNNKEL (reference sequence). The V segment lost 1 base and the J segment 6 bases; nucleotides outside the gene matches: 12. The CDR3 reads CASSQAVVEQGAAGELFF. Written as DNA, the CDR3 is TGTGCCAGCAGCCAAGCGGTGGTAGAACAGGGGGCGGCCGGGGAGCTGTTTTTT.

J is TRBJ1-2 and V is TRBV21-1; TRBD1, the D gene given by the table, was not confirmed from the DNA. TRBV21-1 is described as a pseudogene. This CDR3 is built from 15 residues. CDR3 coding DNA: TGTGCCAGCAGCCTAAAACCGGGACAGGGTGATGGCTACACCTTC. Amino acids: CASSLKPGQGDGYTF.

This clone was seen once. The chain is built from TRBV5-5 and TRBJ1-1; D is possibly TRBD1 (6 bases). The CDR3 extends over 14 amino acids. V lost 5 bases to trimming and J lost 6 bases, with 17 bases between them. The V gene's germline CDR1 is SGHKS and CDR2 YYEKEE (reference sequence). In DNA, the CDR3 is TGTGCCAGCAGGAGGGACACCGGGAGGGCTGAAGCTTTCTTT. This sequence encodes CASRRDTGRAEAFF.

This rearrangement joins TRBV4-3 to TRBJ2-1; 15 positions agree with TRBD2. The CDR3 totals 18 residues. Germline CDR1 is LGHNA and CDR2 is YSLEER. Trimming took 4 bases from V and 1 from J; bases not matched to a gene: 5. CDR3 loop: CASSPSGLAGGSYNEQFF. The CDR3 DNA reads TGCGCCAGCAGCCCGTCGGGACTAGCGGGGGGTTCCTACAATGAGCAGTTCTTC.

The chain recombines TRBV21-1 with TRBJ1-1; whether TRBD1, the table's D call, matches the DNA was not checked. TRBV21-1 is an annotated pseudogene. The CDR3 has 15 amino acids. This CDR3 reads CASSAGQGGDTEAFF. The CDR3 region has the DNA TGTGCCAGCAGCGCGGGACAGGGGGGGGACACTGAAGCTTTCTTT.

For the CDR3, the DNA is TGTGCCATCAGCCCGACAGGGGGCAATCAGCCCCAGCATTTT. As protein: CAISPTGGNQPQHF. V gene TRBV10-3 combines with J gene TRBJ1-5; 8 nucleotides align to TRBD1. The CDR3 extends over 14 amino acids. Trimming took 6 bases from V and 2 from J; bases not matched to a gene: 3. Germline V CDR1 and CDR2: ENHRY, SYGVKD.

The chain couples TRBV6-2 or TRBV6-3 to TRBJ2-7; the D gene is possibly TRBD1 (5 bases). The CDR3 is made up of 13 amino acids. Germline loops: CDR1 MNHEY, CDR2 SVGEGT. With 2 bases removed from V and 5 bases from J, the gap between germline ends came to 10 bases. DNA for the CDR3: TGTGCCAGCAGTTACGGGGCAGGGAACGAGCAGTACTTC. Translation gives CASSYGAGNEQYF.

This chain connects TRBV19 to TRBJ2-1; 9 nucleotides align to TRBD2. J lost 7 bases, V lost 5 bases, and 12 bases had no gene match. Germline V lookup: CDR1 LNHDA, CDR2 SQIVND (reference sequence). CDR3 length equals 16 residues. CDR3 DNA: TGTGCCAGTAGTGTTAGCGGGAGCCGGGCGGGAAATGAGCAGTTCTTC. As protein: CASSVSGSRAGNEQFF. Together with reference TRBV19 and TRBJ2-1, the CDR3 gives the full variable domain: DGGITQSPKYLFRKEGQNVTLSCEQNLNHDAMYWYRQDPGQGLRLIYYSQIVNDFQKGDIAEGYSVSREKKESFPLTVTSAQKNPTAFYLCASSVSGSRAGNEQFFGPGTRLTVL.

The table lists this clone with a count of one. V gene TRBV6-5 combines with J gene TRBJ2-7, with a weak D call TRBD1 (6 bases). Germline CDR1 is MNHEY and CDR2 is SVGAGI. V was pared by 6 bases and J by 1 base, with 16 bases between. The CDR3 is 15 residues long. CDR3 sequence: CASSNTGTQSYEQYF. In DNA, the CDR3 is TGTGCCAGCAGCAACACAGGGACCCAGTCCTACGAGCAGTACTTC.

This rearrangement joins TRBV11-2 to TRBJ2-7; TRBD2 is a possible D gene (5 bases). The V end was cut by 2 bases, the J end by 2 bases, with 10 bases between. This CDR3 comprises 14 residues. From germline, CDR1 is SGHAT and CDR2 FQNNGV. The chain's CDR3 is CASSLSGSAYEQYF. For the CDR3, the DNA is TGTGCCAGCAGCTTATCGGGGTCTGCCTACGAGCAGTACTTC.

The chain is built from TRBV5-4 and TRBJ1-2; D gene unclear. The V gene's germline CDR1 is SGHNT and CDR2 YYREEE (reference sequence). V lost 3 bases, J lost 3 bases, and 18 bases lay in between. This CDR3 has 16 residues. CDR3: CASSSGSPRGDYGYTF. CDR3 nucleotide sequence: TGTGCCAGCAGCTCCGGATCTCCTCGAGGAGACTATGGCTACACCTTC.

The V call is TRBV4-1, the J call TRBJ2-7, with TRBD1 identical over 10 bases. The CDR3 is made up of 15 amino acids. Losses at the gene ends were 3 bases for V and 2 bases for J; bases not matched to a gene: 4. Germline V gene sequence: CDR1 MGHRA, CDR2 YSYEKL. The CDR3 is CASSQDRGRTYEQYF. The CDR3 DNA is TGCGCCAGCAGCCAGGACAGGGGGAGGACCTACGAGCAGTACTTC.

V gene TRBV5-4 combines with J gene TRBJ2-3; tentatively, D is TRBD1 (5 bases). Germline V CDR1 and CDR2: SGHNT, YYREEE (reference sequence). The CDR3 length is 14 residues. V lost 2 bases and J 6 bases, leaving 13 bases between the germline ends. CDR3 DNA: TGTGCCAGCAGCTTCAAAGGGGCTGAGGATACGCAGTATTTT. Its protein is CASSFKGAEDTQYF.

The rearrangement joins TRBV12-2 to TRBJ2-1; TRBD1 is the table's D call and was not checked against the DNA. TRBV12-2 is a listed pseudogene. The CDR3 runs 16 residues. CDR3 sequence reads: CASRIPTLCSYNEQFF. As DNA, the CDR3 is TGTGCAAGTCGCATCCCGACACTCTGCTCCTACAATGAGCAGTTCTTC.

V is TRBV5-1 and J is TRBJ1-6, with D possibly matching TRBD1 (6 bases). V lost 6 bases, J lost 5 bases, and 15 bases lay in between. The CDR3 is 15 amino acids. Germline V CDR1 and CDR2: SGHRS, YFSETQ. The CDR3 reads CASTMGADHNSPLHF. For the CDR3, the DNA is TGCGCCAGCACCATGGGGGCGGACCATAATTCACCCCTCCACTTT.

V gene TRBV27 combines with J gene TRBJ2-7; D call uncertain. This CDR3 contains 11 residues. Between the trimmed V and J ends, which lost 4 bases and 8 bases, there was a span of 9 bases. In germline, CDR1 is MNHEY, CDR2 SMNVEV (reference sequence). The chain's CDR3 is CASSSPLKQYF. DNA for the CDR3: TGTGCCAGCAGTTCCCCCCTTAAGCAGTACTTC.

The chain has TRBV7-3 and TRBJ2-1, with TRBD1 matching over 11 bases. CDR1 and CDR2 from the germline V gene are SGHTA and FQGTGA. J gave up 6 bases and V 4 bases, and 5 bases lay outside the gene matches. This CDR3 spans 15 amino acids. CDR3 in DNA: TGTGCCAGCAGCTCCCTCGGGACAGGGGGCAATGAGCAGTTCTTC. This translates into CASSSLGTGGNEQFF.

The CDR3 reads CASSPNLGRSTEAFF. For the CDR3, the DNA is TGTGCCAGCAGTCCGAATCTGGGGAGGTCAACTGAAGCTTTCTTT. The genes are TRBV28 and TRBJ1-1; D is ambiguous. The CDR3 runs 15 residues. V dropped 5 bases and J dropped 5 bases, with 18 bases sitting between them. CDR1 MDHEN and CDR2 SYDVKM come from the germline V gene.

The CDR3 DNA reads TGTGCCACCAGTGATACGGGACTAGCGGGGGGAATTGGCACCGGGGAGCTGTTTTTT. Translating gives CATSDTGLAGGIGTGELFF. The gene calls are TRBV24-1 and TRBJ2-2, with TRBD2 matching 15 bases. CDR1 and CDR2 from the germline V gene are KGHDR and SFDVKD. The CDR3 is 19 amino acids. The V gene end was trimmed by 3 bases and the J gene end by 4 bases; junction bases not matched to a gene: 8.

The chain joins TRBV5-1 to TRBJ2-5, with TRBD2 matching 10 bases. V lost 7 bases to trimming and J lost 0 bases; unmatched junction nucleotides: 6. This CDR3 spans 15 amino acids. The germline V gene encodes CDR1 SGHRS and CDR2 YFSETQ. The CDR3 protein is CASATSGTYQETQYF. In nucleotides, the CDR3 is TGCGCCAGCGCCACTAGCGGGACGTACCAAGAGACCCAGTACTTC.

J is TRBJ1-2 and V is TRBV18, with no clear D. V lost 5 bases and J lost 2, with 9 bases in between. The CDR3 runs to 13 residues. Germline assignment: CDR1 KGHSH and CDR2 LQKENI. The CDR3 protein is CASSVGENYGYTF. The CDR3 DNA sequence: TGTGCCAGCTCAGTCGGGGAAAACTATGGCTACACCTTC.

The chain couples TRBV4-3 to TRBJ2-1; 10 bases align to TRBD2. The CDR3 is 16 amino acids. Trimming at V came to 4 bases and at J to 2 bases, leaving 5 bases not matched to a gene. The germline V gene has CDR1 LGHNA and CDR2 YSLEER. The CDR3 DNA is TGCGCCAGCAGCCGAGGACTAGCGGCCGCCTACAATGAGCAGTTCTTC. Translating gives CASSRGLAAAYNEQFF.

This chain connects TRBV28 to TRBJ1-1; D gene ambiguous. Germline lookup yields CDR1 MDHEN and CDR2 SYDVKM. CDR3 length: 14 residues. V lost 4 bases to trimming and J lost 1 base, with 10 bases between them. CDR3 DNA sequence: TGTGCCAGCAGTTCGTTACAGAGGAACACTGAAGCTTTCTTT. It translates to CASSSLQRNTEAFF. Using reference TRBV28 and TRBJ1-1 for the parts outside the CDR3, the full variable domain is DVKVTQSSRYLVKRTGEKVFLECVQDMDHENMFWYRQDPGLGLRLIYFSYDVKMKEKGDIPEGYSVSREKKERFSLILESASTNQTSMYLCASSSLQRNTEAFFGQGTRLTVV.